One and the same sample provided the 28 T cell receptor beta chains below, sequenced in a study of T cell responses to AZD1222 COVID-19 vaccine (dated by TCRdb to the early 2020s). The library was obtained by the immunoSEQ multiplex PCR assay. In TCRdb, the immuneACCESS table is reduced to in-frame sequences with V and J assigned. These tables do not hold every clone; where another copy was compared, an unresolved V gene accounts for under half, and the others remain unexplained. This sample holds around 77,000 clones; about nine tenths were observed only once. Roughly 2.4% of the sample belongs to the ten largest clones. This specimen's time point label, per the study, means: baseline before first vaccination. This sample comprised peripheral blood, obtained on day 0 of AZD1222 vaccination. The receptor set was obtained from an adult in good health.

V and J are TRBV29-1 and TRBJ2-3; TRBD2 is a possible D gene (6 bases). The CDR3 extends over 14 amino acids. Germline CDR1 SQVTM, CDR2 ANQGSEA. This chain's CDR3 is CITNPPGGTDTQYF. The CDR3 region has the DNA TGCATAACCAACCCCCCGGGGGGCACAGATACGCAGTATTTT.

This clone was counted a single time. This rearrangement joins TRBV5-1 to TRBJ2-3; D is unresolved. The CDR3 extends over 15 amino acids. Germline CDR1 is SGHRS and CDR2 is YFSETQ. V dropped 4 bases and J dropped 2 bases, with 14 bases sitting between them. CDR3 in amino acids: CASSRDGSPTDTQYF. CDR3 nucleotides: TGCGCCAGCAGCCGTGACGGTAGTCCCACAGATACGCAGTATTTT.

This clone was observed once. The chain links TRBV24-1 to TRBJ2-1; 8 bases fit TRBD2. There are 20 residues in the CDR3. Looked up from germline, CDR1 is KGHDR and CDR2 is SFDVKD. The V gene end was trimmed by 3 bases and the J gene end by 7 bases; junction bases not matched to a gene: 22. The CDR3 nucleotides read TGTGCCACCAGTGATCCCGGGACCGGGGACTGGCGGGGGGAAGGTAATGAGCAGTTCTTC. Protein product: CATSDPGTGDWRGEGNEQFF.

The V call is TRBV5-4, the J call TRBJ1-2; 9 nucleotides align to TRBD1. CDR3 length: 16 amino acids. In germline, CDR1 is SGHNT, CDR2 YYREEE (reference sequence). Trimming cost V 3 bases and J 7 bases; bases outside gene matches: 13. Here the CDR3 DNA reads TGTGCCAGCAGCTACCCAGCAACCACAGGGGGCTCTGGCTACACCTTC. Its translation: CASSYPATTGGSGYTF.

The chain uses TRBV9 and TRBJ1-4, with 10 bases aligning to TRBD1. This CDR3 comprises 15 residues. Germline V gene lookup returns CDR1 SGDLS and CDR2 YYNGEE. V was clipped by 4 bases and J by 3 bases; unmatched bases: 3. The CDR3 is CASSRQGAPNEKLFF. The CDR3 DNA is TGTGCCAGCAGCAGACAGGGGGCACCTAATGAAAAACTGTTTTTT.

This clone occurred once. V is TRBV19 and J is TRBJ1-2; a weak D match, TRBD1 (6 bases). The ends were cut back, 6 bases at V and 2 bases at J, with 13 bases in the middle. This CDR3 is built from 14 residues. Germline assignment: CDR1 LNHDA and CDR2 SQIVND (reference sequence). CDR3 residues: CASSRGGSNYGYTF. DNA for the CDR3: TGTGCCAGTAGCCGAGGGGGATCAAACTATGGCTACACCTTC.

This chain connects TRBV29-1 to TRBJ1-2; unclear D gene. The length of the CDR3 is 12 residues. The V gene lost 3 bases and the J gene lost 6 bases, with 11 bases spanning the gap. Germline V gene data show CDR1 as SQVTM and CDR2 as ANQGSEA. CDR3 DNA sequence: TGCAGCGTTGACGAGATTCGAGATGGCTACACCTTC. It yields the protein CSVDEIRDGYTF.

The chain couples TRBV28 to TRBJ1-6; possibly TRBD1 for D (5 bases). The CDR3 is made up of 16 amino acids. Trimming took off 6 bases at V and 7 bases at J, with 19 bases between the two ends. Looked up from germline, CDR1 is MDHEN and CDR2 is SYDVKM. The DNA for the CDR3 is TGTGCCAGCAGCACAACCGGGACGGCCAGGAATTCACCCCTCCACTTT. It translates to CASSTTGTARNSPLHF.

Concerning this clone itself: The sample has other DNA sequences that encode this CDR3 too. The genes are TRBV18 and TRBJ1-5; D is unresolved. The germline V and J ends were trimmed by 6 bases and 7 bases, with 13 bases remaining between them. The CDR3 contains 13 residues. The germline V gene has CDR1 KGHSH and CDR2 LQKENI. CDR3 in amino acids: CASSPGLEQPQHF. CDR3 DNA sequence: TGTGCCAGCTCGCCAGGACTCGAGCAGCCCCAGCATTTT.

This clone was observed a few times. The chain joins TRBV7-3 to TRBJ2-5, with D possibly called TRBD1 or TRBD2 (5 bases each). Trimming removed 5 bases from V and 3 bases from J, with 16 bases in between. In germline, CDR1 is SGHTA, CDR2 FQGTGA. The CDR3 totals 15 residues. As DNA, the CDR3 is TGTGCCAGCAGCGCCGAAGGGACGCCGAAAGAGACCCAGTACTTC. This codes for CASSAEGTPKETQYF.

The table lists this clone with a count of one. The V call is TRBV4-2, the J call TRBJ2-1; 8 nucleotides line up with TRBD1. The ends lost 6 bases at V and 7 bases at J; junction bases unmatched: 2. CDR3 length: 12 amino acids. Germline lookup yields CDR1 LGHNA and CDR2 YNFKEQ. The CDR3 nucleotides read TGTGCCAGCAGACGGGACAGGAATGAGCAGTTCTTC. It codes for CASRRDRNEQFF.

The gene calls are TRBV9 and TRBJ1-6; D is undetermined. The CDR3 is made up of 15 amino acids. With 0 bases removed from V and 9 bases from J, the gap between germline ends came to 13 bases. Germline V gene sequence: CDR1 SGDLS, CDR2 YYNGEE. The CDR3 here is CASSVGHLGSSPLHF. The CDR3 DNA follows: TGTGCCAGCAGCGTAGGGCACTTAGGTAGTTCACCCCTCCACTTT.

V is TRBV28 and J is TRBJ2-7; D is possibly TRBD1 (5 bases). In germline, CDR1 is MDHEN, CDR2 SYDVKM. V was clipped by 3 bases and J by 0 bases, with 9 bases between them. CDR3 length: 14 amino acids. The CDR3 nucleotides are TGTGCCAGCAGTTTTCAGGGTCACTCCTACGAGCAGTACTTC. The encoded protein is CASSFQGHSYEQYF.

V and J are TRBV20-1 and TRBJ1-4; D remains unclear. Looked up from germline, CDR1 is DFQATT and CDR2 is SNEGSKA (reference sequence). V was clipped by 1 base and J by 8 bases, with 5 bases between them. The CDR3 has 11 residues. CDR3 protein: CSARVQEKLFF. CDR3 in DNA: TGCAGTGCTAGAGTACAGGAAAAACTGTTTTTT.

V usage is TRBV16 and J usage is TRBJ2-6; D tentatively reads TRBD1 or TRBD2 (5 bases each). Trimming took 0 bases from V and 2 from J, leaving 11 bases between them. Germline lookup yields CDR1 KGHSY and CDR2 FQNENV. The CDR3 has 17 amino acids. CDR3 sequence: CASSQSPGTAGANVLTF. The CDR3 DNA is TGTGCCAGCAGCCAATCTCCAGGGACGGCTGGGGCCAACGTCCTGACTTTC. The full variable domain, completed using reference TRBV16 and TRBJ2-6, is GEEVAQTPKHLVRGEGQKAKLYCAPIKGHSYVFWYQQVLKNEFKFLISFQNENVFDETGMPKERFSAKCLPNSPCSLEIQATKLEDSAVYFCASSQSPGTAGANVLTFGAGSRLTVL.

The chain is built from TRBV6-1 and TRBJ1-6; unclear D gene. CDR1 is MNHNS and CDR2 is SASEGT in the germline V gene. The CDR3 extends over 13 amino acids. The V gene lost 0 bases and the J gene lost 9 bases, with 6 bases spanning the gap. CDR3 residues: CASSEARISPLHF. DNA of the CDR3: TGTGCCAGCAGTGAAGCGCGAATTTCACCCCTCCACTTT.

The chain joins TRBV5-5 to TRBJ1-4; D remains ambiguous. The length of the CDR3 is 18 residues. V lost 1 base and J lost 2, with 18 bases in between. Germline CDR1 is SGHKS and CDR2 is YYEKEE (reference sequence). CDR3 in amino acids: CASSLHRQQVFTNEKLFF. CDR3 nucleotides: TGTGCCAGCAGCTTGCATCGGCAGCAAGTCTTTACTAATGAAAAACTGTTTTTT.

This clone was seen a handful of times. The chain combines TRBV5-5 with TRBJ1-4; D is possibly TRBD1 (5 bases). Deletions cut 5 bases from V and 5 bases from J, with 10 bases between. CDR1 is SGHKS, CDR2 YYEKEE, per germline (reference sequence). The CDR3 has 13 amino acids. The CDR3 bases are TGTGCCAGCAGGGAGGAGGGGAATGAAAAACTGTTTTTT. Protein product: CASREEGNEKLFF.

This chain links TRBV29-1 with TRBJ2-3; no firm D call. The CDR3 runs 12 residues. The germline CDR1 and CDR2 sequences are SQVTM and ANQGSEA. The V end lost 5 bases, the J end lost 0 bases, and 6 bases lay between the germline ends. The CDR3 DNA reads TGCAGCGTTCAAAAAAGCACAGATACGCAGTATTTT. This encodes CSVQKSTDTQYF.

In DNA, the CDR3 is TGTGCCAGCAGCTTAAAGTCCGGCCTCTCCTACGAGCAGTACTTC. Its translation is CASSLKSGLSYEQYF. V usage is TRBV7-9 and J usage is TRBJ2-7; D gene uncertain. V gave up 2 bases and J gave up 0 bases, with 11 bases separating them. This CDR3 spans 15 amino acids. Per the germline V gene, CDR1 is SEHNR and CDR2 is FQNEAQ (reference sequence).

V gene TRBV19 combines with J gene TRBJ1-1, with D perhaps TRBD1 (5 bases). The CDR3 extends over 13 amino acids. Trimming cost V 4 bases and J 6 bases, with 12 bases left between them. In germline, CDR1 is LNHDA, CDR2 SQIVND (reference sequence). As DNA, the CDR3 is TGTGCCAGTAGTACCAACGACAGCCCTGAAGCTTTCTTT. This gives the protein CASSTNDSPEAFF.

V gene TRBV6-5 combines with J gene TRBJ1-5, with D perhaps matching TRBD1 (5 bases). V dropped 4 bases and J dropped 0 bases, with 13 bases sitting between them. This CDR3 spans 16 amino acids. Per the germline V gene, CDR1 is MNHEY and CDR2 is SVGAGI. The DNA of the CDR3 is TGTGCCAGCAGTTCTGGGACCGAGGATAGCAATCAGCCCCAGCATTTT. Encoded protein: CASSSGTEDSNQPQHF.

This chain joins TRBV6-1 and TRBJ1-2; D remains unclear. Germline V CDR1 and CDR2: MNHNS, SASEGT. This CDR3 is built from 12 residues. V lost 3 bases and J 8 bases, leaving 10 bases between the germline ends. This CDR3 is CASSDPPLGYTF. The CDR3 DNA sequence: TGTGCCAGCAGTGATCCCCCGTTAGGCTACACCTTC.

The V and J genes are TRBV7-9 and TRBJ2-7; 9 bases are shared with TRBD1. The CDR3 runs 15 residues. Germline lookup yields CDR1 SEHNR and CDR2 FQNEAQ (reference sequence). The V and J ends lost 5 bases and 6 bases, in that order; junction bases with no gene match: 11. The CDR3 protein is CASSPSVGTGFEQYF. For the CDR3, the DNA is TGTGCCAGCAGCCCCTCGGTCGGGACAGGGTTCGAGCAGTACTTC.

The chain employs TRBV9 and TRBJ1-2, with a tentative D call TRBD1 (6 bases). Germline CDR1 reads SGDLS; CDR2 reads YYNGEE. Between the trimmed V and J ends, which lost 2 bases and 6 bases, there was a span of 20 bases. CDR3 length: 16 amino acids. This CDR3 is CASSVHTGPPLDGYTF. CDR3 bases: TGTGCCAGCAGCGTCCACACAGGGCCGCCCCTCGATGGCTACACCTTC.

The chain carries TRBV9 and TRBJ1-1; the match to TRBD1 covers 7 bases. J was trimmed by 5 bases and V by 4 bases; bases with no gene match: 11. From germline, CDR1 is SGDLS and CDR2 YYNGEE. This CDR3 spans 15 amino acids. The DNA for the CDR3 is TGTGCCAGCAGCTCATCCACAGGGGTGGGTACTGAAGCTTTCTTT. Translated: CASSSSTGVGTEAFF. Full variable domain (remainder filled in from reference TRBV9 and TRBJ1-1): DSGVTQTPKHLITATGQRVTLRCSPRSGDLSVYWYQQSLDQGLQFLIQYYNGEERAKGNILERFSAQQFPDLHSELNLSSLELGDSALYFCASSSSTGVGTEAFFGQGTRLTVV.

V is TRBV27 and J is TRBJ1-5; D is uncertain. This CDR3 is built from 14 residues. In germline, CDR1 is MNHEY, CDR2 SMNVEV (reference sequence). V lost 7 bases and J lost 2, with 12 bases in between. The DNA of the CDR3 is TGTGCCAGCAATCGGGCGGGTGGCAATCAGCCCCAGCATTTT. This gives the protein CASNRAGGNQPQHF.

The chain is built from TRBV2 and TRBJ1-2, with TRBD1 as a possible D gene (6 bases). Per the germline V gene, CDR1 is SNHLY and CDR2 is FYNNEI. The V end was cut by 4 bases, the J end by 2 bases, with 11 bases between. This CDR3 contains 14 residues. This CDR3 reads CASSGGRGNYGYTF. The CDR3 DNA reads as TGTGCCAGCAGTGGCGGCAGGGGAAACTATGGCTACACCTTC. The variable domain in full, completed from reference TRBV2 and TRBJ1-2, reads EPEVTQTPSHQVTQMGQEVILRCVPISNHLYFYWYRQILGQKVEFLVSFYNNEISEKSEIFDDQFSVERPDGSNFTLKIRSTKLEDSAMYFCASSGGRGNYGYTFGSGTRLTVV.